The sequence of this TCR beta chain was determined in a study of shared clonotypes between healthy human individuals. About the study: The plates for each donor numbered three CD4 naive, three CD4 memory, two CD8 naive and one CD8 memory.

The V gene end was trimmed by 8 bases and the J gene end by 14 bases; junction bases not matched to a gene: 6. The germline gives CDR1 SQVTM, CDR2 ANQGSEA. The CDR3 has 12 residues. Method: immunoSEQ multiplex PCR; TCRdb's copy keeps in-frame clones and lacks some. The data hold about 2.4 million clones, with roughly 93% observed a single time. The rearrangement uses TRBV29-1 and TRBJ2-1; 16 nucleotides line up with TRBD2. The source material was naive CD4+ T cells from PBMCs. Subset here: CD45RA+ positively selected. The TCR originated in a man between 18 and 35 years old in good health. Some clones in this sample may be carry-over from other donors' samples. This chain's CDR3 is CSLGTSGRAEFF. In nucleotides, the CDR3 is TGCAGCCTGGGGACTAGCGGGAGGGCCGAGTTCTTC.